This entry concerns a single T cell receptor (beta chain). Per the original methods: Researchers report that nucleated cell counts were estimated from reference gene primer amplification. Profiling relied on immunoSEQ multiplex PCR, and the TCRdb table lists in-frame clones only, not all of them. V, J and clone size are taken as reported in that table, and D and trimming were inferred from the DNA itself. The sample lists a few hundred thousand clones, more than 75% occurring once. The CDR3 sequence is 15 residues long. Per the germline V gene, CDR1 is SGDLS and CDR2 is YYNGEE. V lost 3 bases to trimming and J lost 1 base, with 12 bases between them. The data belong to a study of blood T cell repertoires in COVID-19. Overall study: The origin of the acute and convalescent COVID-19 samples was the United States, Italy and Spain. T cells, B-cell-depleted T cells, or PBMCs provided the cDNA or gDNA that served as material.

This clonotype was sampled from a woman between 70 and 85 years old with active or convalescent COVID-19. The chain employs TRBV9 and TRBJ2-3; D might be TRBD2 (6 bases). The material sequenced was peripheral blood. CDR3 in DNA: TGTGCCAGCAGCGGGAGGGGTATGGGCACAGATACGCAGTATTTT. Amino acids: CASSGRGMGTDTQYF.